This TCR beta chain was captured in a study of long-term antiretroviral therapy in people with HIV. At the survey level, the v3.0 immunoSEQ assay was run. Produced via immunoSEQ multiplex PCR; TCRdb's table is partial and in-frame only. Of tens of thousands of clones in the sample, 80% to 95% were seen once. Germline CDR1 is MNHEY and CDR2 is SVGAGI. The CDR3 runs 15 residues. V was pared by 5 bases and J by 4 bases, with 7 bases of the junction left unmatched. The J gene is TRBJ1-3, the V gene TRBV6-5, with 8 nucleotides matching TRBD1. The sample in question was unsorted PBMCs, obtained 4.4 years after starting antiretroviral therapy. The clonotype was recovered from a woman between 50 and 59 years old with HIV. CDR3 DNA sequence: TGTGCCAGCAGTCAACGGGGGGACAGGGGAAACACCATATATTTT. This sequence encodes CASSQRGDRGNTIYF.